The present T cell receptor beta chain was sequenced within a study of blood T cell repertoires in COVID-19. This table comes from immunoSEQ multiplex PCR, and its TCRdb copy is limited to in-frame clones, with some not included. The sample holds 90,000 to 150,000 clones, roughly 91% seen once. Germline-derived CDR1 and CDR2 are SGHVS and FNYEAQ. This CDR3 has 14 amino acids. The V end was cut by 5 bases, the J end by 0 bases, with 10 bases between. The sequence came from a human donor with acute or convalescent COVID-19. The donor label of this sample is uncertain. The rearrangement joins TRBV7-6 to TRBJ2-5; TRBD2 is a possible D gene (5 bases). The source material was peripheral blood. The CDR3 DNA follows: TGTGCCAGCAGCAGAGGGCCGGACCAAGAGACCCAGTACTTC. It encodes CASSRGPDQETQYF.